The rows below give T cell receptor beta chains drawn from one sample of a study of cytomegalovirus exposure and HLA in healthy donors. Method: immunoSEQ multiplex PCR; TCRdb's copy keeps in-frame clones and lacks some. Of around 120,000 clones in the sample, roughly 80% are singletons; the top ten hold around 28%. The specimen was PBMCs. The origin of the receptors is a man aged 60 to 69 in good health and CMV-seropositive. Both conserved end residues are trimmed from each CDR3.

v_call: TRBV6-1; j_call: TRBJ2-2; cdr3_aa: ASSVFRDTGELF
v_call: TRBV7-8; j_call: TRBJ2-7; cdr3_aa: ASSSAVGKGFVYEQY
v_call: TRBV9; j_call: TRBJ1-3; cdr3_aa: ASSVRAGNTIY
v_call: TRBV5-1; j_call: TRBJ1-4; cdr3_aa: ASSLGGTGLGNFLF
v_call: TRBV6-1; j_call: TRBJ1-4; cdr3_aa: ASSDLSFGEKLF
v_call: TRBV11-3; j_call: TRBJ2-3; cdr3_aa: ASSPSHGRHTDTQY
v_call: TRBV2; j_call: TRBJ2-5; cdr3_aa: ASSDGGSRETQY
v_call: TRBV18; j_call: TRBJ1-5; cdr3_aa: ASSPGQPEGNQPQH
v_call: TRBV27; j_call: TRBJ2-7; cdr3_aa: ASRDRGAEQY
v_call: TRBV15; j_call: TRBJ2-1; cdr3_aa: ATSSPSGLAGAEQF